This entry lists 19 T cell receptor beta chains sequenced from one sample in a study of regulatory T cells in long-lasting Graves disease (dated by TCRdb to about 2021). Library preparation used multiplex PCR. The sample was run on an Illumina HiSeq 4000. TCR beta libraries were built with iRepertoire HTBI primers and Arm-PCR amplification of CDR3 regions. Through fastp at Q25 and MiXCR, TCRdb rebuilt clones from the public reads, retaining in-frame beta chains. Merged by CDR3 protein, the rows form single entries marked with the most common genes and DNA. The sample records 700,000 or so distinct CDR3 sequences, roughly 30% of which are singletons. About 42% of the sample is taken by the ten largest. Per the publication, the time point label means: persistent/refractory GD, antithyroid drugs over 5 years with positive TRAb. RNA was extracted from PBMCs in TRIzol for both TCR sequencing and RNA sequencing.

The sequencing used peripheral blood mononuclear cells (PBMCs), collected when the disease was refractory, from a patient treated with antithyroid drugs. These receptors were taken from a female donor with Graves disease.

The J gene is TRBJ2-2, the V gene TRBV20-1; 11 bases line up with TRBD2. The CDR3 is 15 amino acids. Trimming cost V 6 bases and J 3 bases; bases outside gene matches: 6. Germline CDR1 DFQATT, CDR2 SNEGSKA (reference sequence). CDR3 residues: CSAGGLAEDTGELFF. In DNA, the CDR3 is TGCAGTGCCGGGGGACTAGCGGAAGACACCGGGGAGCTGTTTTTT.

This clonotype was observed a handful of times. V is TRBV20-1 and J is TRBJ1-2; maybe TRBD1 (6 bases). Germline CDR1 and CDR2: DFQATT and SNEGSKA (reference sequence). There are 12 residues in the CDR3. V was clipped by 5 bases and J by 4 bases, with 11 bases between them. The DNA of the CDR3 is TGCAGTGCTCCCCCCAGGGGCTATGGCTACACCTTC. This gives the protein CSAPPRGYGYTF.

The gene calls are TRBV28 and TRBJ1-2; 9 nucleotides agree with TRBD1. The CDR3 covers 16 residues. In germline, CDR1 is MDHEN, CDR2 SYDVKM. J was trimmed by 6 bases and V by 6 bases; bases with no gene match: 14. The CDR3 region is CASSLNPGQGQDGYTF. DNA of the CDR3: TGTGCCAGCAGCTTGAACCCGGGACAGGGTCAAGATGGCTACACCTTC.

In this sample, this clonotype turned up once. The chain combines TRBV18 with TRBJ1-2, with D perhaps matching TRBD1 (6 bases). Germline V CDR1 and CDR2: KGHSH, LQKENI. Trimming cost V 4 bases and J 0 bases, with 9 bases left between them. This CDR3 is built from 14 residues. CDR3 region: CASSRTVTNYGYTF. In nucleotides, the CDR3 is TGTGCCAGCTCACGGACAGTAACTAACTATGGCTACACCTTC.

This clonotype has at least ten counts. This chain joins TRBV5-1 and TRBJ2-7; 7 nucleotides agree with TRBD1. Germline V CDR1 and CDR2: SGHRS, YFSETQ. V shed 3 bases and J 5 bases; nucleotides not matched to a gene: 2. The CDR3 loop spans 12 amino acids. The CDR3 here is CASSSDRDEQYF. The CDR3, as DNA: TGCGCCAGCAGCTCAGACAGGGACGAGCAGTACTTC.

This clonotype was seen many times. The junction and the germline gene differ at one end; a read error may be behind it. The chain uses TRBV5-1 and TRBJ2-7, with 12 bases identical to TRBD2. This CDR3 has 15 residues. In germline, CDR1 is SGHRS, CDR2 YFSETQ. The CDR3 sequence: CASSLLAGGSYEQYF. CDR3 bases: TGTGCCAGCAGCTTACTAGCGGGAGGCTCCTACGAGCAGTACTTC.

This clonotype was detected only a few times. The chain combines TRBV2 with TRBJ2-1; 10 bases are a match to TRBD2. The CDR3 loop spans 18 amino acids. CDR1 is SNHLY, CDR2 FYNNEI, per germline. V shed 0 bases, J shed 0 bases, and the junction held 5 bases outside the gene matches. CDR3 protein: CASSEAGGTSDSYNEQFF. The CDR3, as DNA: TGTGCCAGCAGTGAAGCTGGAGGGACTAGCGACTCCTACAATGAGCAGTTCTTC.

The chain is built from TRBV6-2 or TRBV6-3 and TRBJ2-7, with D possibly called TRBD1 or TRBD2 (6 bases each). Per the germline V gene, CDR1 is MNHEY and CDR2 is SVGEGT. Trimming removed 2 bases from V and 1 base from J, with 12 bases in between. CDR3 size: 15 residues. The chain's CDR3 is CASSYGGRASYEQYF. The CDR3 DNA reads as TGTGCCAGCAGTTACGGGGGGCGGGCATCCTACGAGCAGTACTTC.

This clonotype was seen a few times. The CDR3 nucleotides are TGCGCCAGCAGCTTGGCGGCGAGGGCTAGCGGGAGGGGAGTCTCCTACGAGCAGTACTTC. Amino acid sequence: CASSLAARASGRGVSYEQYF. The V call is TRBV5-1, the J call TRBJ2-7; 12 bases agree with TRBD2. The CDR3 consists of 20 residues. From germline, CDR1 is SGHRS and CDR2 YFSETQ. Losses at the gene ends were 0 bases for V and 0 bases for J; bases not matched to a gene: 13.

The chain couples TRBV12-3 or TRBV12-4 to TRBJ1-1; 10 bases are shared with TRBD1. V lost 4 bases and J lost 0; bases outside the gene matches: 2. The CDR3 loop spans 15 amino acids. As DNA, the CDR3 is TGTGCCAGCAGTTCGACAGGGGGCATGAACACTGAAGCTTTCTTT. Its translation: CASSSTGGMNTEAFF.

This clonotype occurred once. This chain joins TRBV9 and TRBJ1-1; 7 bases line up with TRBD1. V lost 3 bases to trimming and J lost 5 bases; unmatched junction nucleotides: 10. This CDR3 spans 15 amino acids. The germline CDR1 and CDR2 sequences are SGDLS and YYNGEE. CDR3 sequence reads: CASSARQGGGTEAFF. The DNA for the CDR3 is TGTGCCAGCAGCGCTCGACAGGGAGGAGGAACTGAAGCTTTCTTT.

The CDR3: CASSRQGGAEGYGYTF. The CDR3, as DNA: TGTGCCAGCAGCCGACAGGGGGGAGCGGAAGGCTATGGCTACACCTTC. The chain links TRBV13 to TRBJ1-2, with TRBD1 matching 9 bases. The ends lost 5 bases at V and 4 bases at J; junction bases unmatched: 11. The CDR3 has 16 amino acids. Germline V lookup: CDR1 PRHDT, CDR2 FYEKMQ (reference sequence). Variable domain in full (rest from reference TRBV13 and TRBJ1-2): AAGVIQSPRHLIKEKRETATLKCYPIPRHDTVYWYQQGPGQDPQFLISFYEKMQSDKGSIPDRFSAQQFSDYHSELNMSSLELGDSALYFCASSRQGGAEGYGYTFGSGTRLTVV.

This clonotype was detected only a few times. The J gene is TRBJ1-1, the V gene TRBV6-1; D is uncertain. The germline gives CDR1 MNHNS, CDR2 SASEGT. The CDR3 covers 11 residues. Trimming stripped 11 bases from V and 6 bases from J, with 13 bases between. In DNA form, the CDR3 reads TGTGCCGCGGACTCGGTGGCTGAAGCTTTCTTT. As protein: CAADSVAEAFF.

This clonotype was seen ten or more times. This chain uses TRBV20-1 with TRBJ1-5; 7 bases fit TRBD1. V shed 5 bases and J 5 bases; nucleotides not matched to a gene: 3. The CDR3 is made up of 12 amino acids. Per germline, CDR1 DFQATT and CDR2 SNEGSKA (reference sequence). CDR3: CSAGQGDQPQHF. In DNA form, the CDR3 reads TGCAGTGCTGGGCAGGGGGATCAGCCCCAGCATTTT.

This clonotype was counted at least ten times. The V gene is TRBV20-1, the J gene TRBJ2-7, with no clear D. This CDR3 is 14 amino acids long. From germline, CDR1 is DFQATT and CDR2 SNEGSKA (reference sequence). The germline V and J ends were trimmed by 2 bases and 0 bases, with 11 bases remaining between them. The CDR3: CSARKTGSSYEQYF. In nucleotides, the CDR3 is TGCAGTGCTAGAAAGACTGGCAGCTCCTACGAGCAGTACTTC.

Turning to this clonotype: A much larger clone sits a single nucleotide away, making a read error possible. The CDR3 sequence: CASSSPTNSGNTIYF. CDR3 nucleotides: TGTGCCAGCAGTTCACCGACAAACTCTGGAAACACCATATATTTT. V gene TRBV12-3 or TRBV12-4 combines with J gene TRBJ1-3; no clear D. There are 15 residues in the CDR3. V was cut by 4 bases and J by 0 bases, with 10 bases left in between.

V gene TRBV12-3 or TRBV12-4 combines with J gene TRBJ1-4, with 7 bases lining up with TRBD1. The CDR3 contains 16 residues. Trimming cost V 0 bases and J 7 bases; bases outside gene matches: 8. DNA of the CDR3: TGTGCCAGCAGTTTAGCTCCCACAGGGGCACCTGAAAAACTGTTTTTT. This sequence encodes CASSLAPTGAPEKLFF.

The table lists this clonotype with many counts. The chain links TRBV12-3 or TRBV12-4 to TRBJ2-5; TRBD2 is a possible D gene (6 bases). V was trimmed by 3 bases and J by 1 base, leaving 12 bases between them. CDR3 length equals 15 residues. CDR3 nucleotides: TGTGCCAGCAGTTTGGCGGGAACATTCCAAGAGACCCAGTACTTC. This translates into CASSLAGTFQETQYF.

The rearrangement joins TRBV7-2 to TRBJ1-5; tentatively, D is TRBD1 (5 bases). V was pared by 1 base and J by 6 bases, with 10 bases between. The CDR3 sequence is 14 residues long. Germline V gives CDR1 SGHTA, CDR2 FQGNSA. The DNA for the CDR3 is TGTGCCAGCAGCTTAGTTCCCAGGGCTCAGCCCCAGCATTTT. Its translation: CASSLVPRAQPQHF. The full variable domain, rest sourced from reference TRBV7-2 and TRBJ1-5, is GAGVSQSPSNKVTEKGKDVELRCDPISGHTALYWYRQSLGQGLEFLIYFQGNSAPDKSGLPSDRFSAERTGGSVSTLTIQRTQQEDSAVYLCASSLVPRAQPQHFGDGTRLSIL.